The T cell receptor (beta chain) described here comes from a study of blood T cells in healthy people across ages. Study results and caveats: For the donors, CMV status was unknown and possibly confounded expanded clonotype changes.

Every participating donor contributed 8.5 to 10 milliliters of peripheral blood through a draw. At least 6.5 million PBMCs were isolated per sample. Samples each had at least 5.5 micrograms of total RNA extracted. This clonotype was detected only once. Antigen: not known. After removal of 3 bases from V and 3 bases from J, the junction contained 7 bases not matched to a gene. The CDR3 extends over 17 amino acids. Germline V lookup: CDR1 DFQATT, CDR2 SNEGSKA (reference sequence). Then a second PCR, running about 6 to 12 cycles, was carried out with a sample-barcoded 5' primer and a J-beta primer mix. TCRdb independently ran MiXCR on the 5' RACE reads; one entry per CDR3 protein. This table has 700,000 or so distinct CDR3 sequences, 20% to 25% appearing once.

Specimen: blood. This clonotype was obtained from a man between 65 and 79 years old in good health. J is TRBJ2-4 and V is TRBV20-1; 14 nucleotides agree with TRBD2. The CDR3 sequence: CSARRLAGGGSKNIQYF. The CDR3 coding sequence is TGCAGTGCTAGGAGACTAGCGGGAGGGGGAAGCAAAAACATTCAGTACTTC.